This T cell receptor beta chain was retrieved from a study of blood T cell repertoires in COVID-19. The CDR3 spans 15 residues. Between the trimmed V and J ends, which lost 2 bases and 0 bases, there was a span of 11 bases. Germline CDR1 is MNHNY and CDR2 is SVGAGI (reference sequence). Some clones are missing from TCRdb's copy, which holds only in-frame ones; the method was immunoSEQ multiplex PCR. Here the sample spans nearly 350,000 clones, about 88% being singletons. Source material: PBMCs or T cells enriched from blood (not recorded which). The origin of this receptor is a woman aged 25 to 45 who had recovered from COVID-19. The genes are TRBV6-6 and TRBJ2-7; possible D gene TRBD1, 6 bases. CDR3 nucleotides: TGTGCCAGCAGTTACCTGGACAGAAGCTCCTACGAGCAGTACTTC. Translation gives CASSYLDRSSYEQYF.